Sequencing of this TCR beta chain was carried out in a study of blood T cells in healthy people across ages. The wider study: Using template switching, researchers captured about one barcoded beta molecule for each two T cells.

This CDR3 spans 14 amino acids. The V and J ends lost 4 bases and 4 bases, in that order; junction bases with no gene match: 6. CDR1 and CDR2 from the germline V gene are MNHEY and SMNVEV (reference sequence). As to this clonotype: Its antigen is not known.

Alongside a J-beta primer mix, a sample-barcoded 5' primer served in a second PCR lasting about 7 to 11 cycles. Each cDNA molecule was tagged by a template-switch adaptor with 12 random nucleotides. TCRdb passed the 5' RACE reads through MiXCR, listing each CDR3 protein once. The sample consists of about a million distinct CDR3 sequences, roughly 51% of them appearing once. Every donor contributed about 10 milliliters of peripheral blood by blood draw. Whole-study findings and limits: Any conclusive comparison of naive versus antigen-experienced cells was prevented by using unsorted PBMCs.

This clonotype originated in a woman aged 60-75 years in good health. The V gene is TRBV27, the J gene TRBJ2-5, with 7 bases fitting TRBD2. The sample comprised blood. CDR3 protein: CASSSGTMGETQYF. CDR3 nucleotides: TGTGCCAGCAGTTCCGGGACTATGGGAGAGACCCAGTACTTC.